This T cell receptor beta chain is from a study of shared clonotypes between healthy human individuals. Across the study: Two female and a few male donors aged 18 to 49 were enrolled. The plates for each donor numbered three CD4 naive, three CD4 memory, two CD8 naive and one CD8 memory.

A word on this clone: What it recognizes is unknown.

Clones were sequenced by immunoSEQ multiplex PCR, and TCRdb holds only the in-frame ones, with some missing. The sample lists about 2.3 million clones; less than 95% were seen once. Study observations and caveats: Larger estimated richness was generally seen in naive subsets than in memory subsets. Rarefaction indicated that sorted-subset sequencing remained incomplete although depth was large.

The CDR3 is made up of 15 amino acids. The J segment lost 10 bases and the V segment lost 4 bases, leaving 7 bases of the junction unmatched. Germline lookup yields CDR1 SNHLY and CDR2 FYNNEI. This clonotype was obtained from a man aged 18 to 29 in good health. Some clones in this sample may be carry-over from other donors' samples. The rearrangement uses TRBV2 and TRBJ2-1; TRBD2 aligns across 13 bases. Sequencing was carried out using naive CD4+ T cells from PBMCs. Subset: CD45RA+ positively selected. CDR3 amino acids: CASSATSGRAREQFF. The CDR3 region has the DNA TGTGCCAGCAGTGCTACTAGCGGGAGGGCCCGGGAGCAGTTCTTC.